This T cell receptor beta chain was documented in a study of OX40 agonist ivuxolimab in advanced cancers. The protocol was immunoSEQ multiplex PCR, while the TCRdb copy is restricted to in-frame clones and leaves out a portion. The table lists about 55,000 clones, roughly 85% of them singletons, with around 4% in the top ten. Germline lookup yields CDR1 SGHRS and CDR2 YFSETQ. Trimming took off 0 bases at V and 0 bases at J, with 7 bases between the two ends. The CDR3 sequence is 15 residues long. The cohort excluded patients with autoimmune disease history or systemic immunosuppression. The chain combines TRBV5-1 with TRBJ1-3; D is ambiguous. The sequence came from an adult with an advanced solid tumor such as melanoma, head and neck, liver or kidney cancer. Sequencing used CD4+ or CD8+ T cells sorted from blood, obtained in a trial of the OX40 agonist ivuxolimab. CDR3 sequence: CASSLEPISGNTIYF. The CDR3 DNA reads TGCGCCAGCAGCTTGGAACCGATCTCTGGAAACACCATATATTTT.